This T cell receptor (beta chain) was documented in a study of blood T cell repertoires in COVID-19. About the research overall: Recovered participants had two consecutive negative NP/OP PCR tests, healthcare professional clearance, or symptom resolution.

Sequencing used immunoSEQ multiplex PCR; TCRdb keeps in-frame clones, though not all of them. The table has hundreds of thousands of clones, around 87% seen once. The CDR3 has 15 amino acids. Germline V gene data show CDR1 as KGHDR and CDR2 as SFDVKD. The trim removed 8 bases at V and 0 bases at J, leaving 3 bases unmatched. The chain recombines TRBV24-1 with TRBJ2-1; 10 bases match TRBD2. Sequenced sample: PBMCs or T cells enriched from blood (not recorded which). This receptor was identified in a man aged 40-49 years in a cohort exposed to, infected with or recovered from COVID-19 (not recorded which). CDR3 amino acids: CATTKREGSYNEQFF. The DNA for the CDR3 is TGTGCCACCACAAAGCGGGAGGGCTCCTACAATGAGCAGTTCTTC.